The clone carrying this TCR beta chain was recorded a few times. Its cognate antigen is unknown. The sample belongs to a study of blood T cells in healthy people across ages. Whole-study findings and limits: In older individuals, TCR beta diversity per million T cells was lower, falling roughly linearly with age. Because donor CMV status was unknown, expanded clonotype changes were possibly confounded. Long-lived and aged donors differed, with more naive CD4+ cells and higher diversity in the long-lived.

It was with a sample-barcoded 5' primer and a J-beta primer mix that a second PCR of roughly 7 to 11 cycles was run. TCRdb recomputed calls from the 5' RACE reads with MiXCR, one row per CDR3 protein. The profile covers over a million distinct CDR3 sequences, with 42% appearing a single time and 7% to 9.5% taken by the ten largest. Each sample provided at least 5.5 micrograms of extracted total RNA. The V and J ends lost 5 bases and 1 base respectively, with 13 bases between them. Germline-derived CDR1 and CDR2 are SGHRS and YFSETQ. The CDR3 length is 14 residues. V and J are TRBV5-1 and TRBJ2-7; unclear D gene. The sequence came from a young woman in good health. Sequenced: blood. CDR3 residues: CASRSGGPSYEQYF. The CDR3 DNA reads TGCGCCAGCAGGTCTGGCGGACCGTCCTACGAGCAGTACTTC.